The 22 T cell receptor beta chains below all came from one sample that was sequenced in a study of T cells in Graves' hyperthyroidism and ophthalmopathy (dated by TCRdb to between 2019 and 2020). Library construction relied on multiplex PCR. The sequencer listed for this sample is Illumina HiSeq 2000. Amplification of TCR beta CDR3 regions was carried out from RNA transcripts. The TCR CDR3 was subjected to a first round of RT-PCR using the HTBI primer set and the Qiagen OneStep RT-PCR kit. In-frame beta chains were kept once TCRdb had trimmed the public reads at Q25 with fastp and called clones with MiXCR. Rows with a matching CDR3 protein are joined into one entry that keeps the most common DNA and genes. The sample profile shows just under 750,000 distinct CDR3 sequences; 35% of them were found once. Around 32% of the sample rests with the top ten. Sequenced sample: blood. The receptors were sampled from a woman aged 40 to 50 with Graves' hyperthyroidism.

This chain joins TRBV28 and TRBJ2-7; TRBD1 aligns across 7 bases. Germline V gene lookup returns CDR1 MDHEN and CDR2 SYDVKM. The CDR3 sequence is 11 residues long. CDR3 loop: CATGHSYEQYF. As DNA, the CDR3 is TGTGCGACAGGGCACTCCTACGAGCAGTACTTC.

As regards this clonotype: The missing conserved phenylalanine or tryptophan at the end of this CDR3 makes a read error likely. No DNA is shown, since the ends of the CDR3 on it are uncertain; the CDR3 is the one TCRdb lists. V is TRBV7-2 and J is TRBJ2-2. The CDR3 spans 13 amino acids, including both terminal residues. Germline CDR1 is SGHTA and CDR2 is FQGNSA. This chain's CDR3 is CASSLVDTGELYV.

This clonotype appeared a few times. The chain joins TRBV29-1 to TRBJ1-4; D not resolved. V was trimmed by 0 bases and J by 7 bases, leaving 21 bases between them. The CDR3 is 17 residues long. CDR1 is SQVTM and CDR2 is ANQGSEA in the germline V gene. DNA for the CDR3: TGCAGCGTTGAAGACCCCCCATATTCAGGACGGTCTGAAAAACTGTTTTTT. As protein: CSVEDPPYSGRSEKLFF.

The rearrangement joins TRBV28 to TRBJ1-2; TRBD1 matches 10 bases. This CDR3 is built from 15 residues. Germline lookup yields CDR1 MDHEN and CDR2 SYDVKM. V trimming: 2 bases; J trimming: 4 bases; junction bases outside the gene matches: 4. The CDR3 DNA follows: TGTGCCAGCAGTTTAAGGGACAGGGGTCTCTATGGCTACACCTTC. Its protein is CASSLRDRGLYGYTF.

The V gene is TRBV12-3 or TRBV12-4, the J gene TRBJ1-1; weak D call: TRBD1 (5 bases). This CDR3 spans 15 amino acids. The ends were cut back, 1 base at V and 3 bases at J, with 12 bases in the middle. The CDR3 reads CASSLVSRADTEAFF. CDR3 bases: TGTGCCAGCAGTTTAGTTTCCAGGGCGGACACTGAAGCTTTCTTT.

This clonotype came up many times. The chain carries TRBV10-3 and TRBJ2-6; TRBD1 matches 10 bases. The CDR3 has 19 residues. The germline V gene has CDR1 ENHRY and CDR2 SYGVKD. The junction had 10 bases not matched to a gene; V was cut back by 2 bases and J by 3 bases. DNA for the CDR3: TGTGCCATCAGTGAGCAGGACAGGGGGATGAAATATGGGGCCAACGTCCTGACTTTC. Encoded protein: CAISEQDRGMKYGANVLTF.

This clonotype has at least ten counts. The rearrangement uses TRBV12-3 or TRBV12-4 and TRBJ1-1; D not certain. CDR3 length: 13 amino acids. Trimming left V 7 bases short and J 1 base short, with 10 bases between. The CDR3: CASTTQQNTEAFF. CDR3 sequence (DNA): TGTGCCAGCACGACCCAGCAGAACACTGAAGCTTTCTTT.

This clonotype has more than one count but fewer than ten. A junction end diverges from the germline sequence, so it may reflect a read error. The chain is built from TRBV7-2 and TRBJ1-1, with unresolved D. CDR1 SGHTA and CDR2 FQGNSA come from the germline V gene. The CDR3 runs to 19 residues. CDR3 sequence: CASSQVYHENREMNTEAFF. The CDR3 DNA reads as TGCGCCAGCAGCCAAGTGTATCACGAAAACCGTGAAATGAACACTGAAGCTTTCTTT.

Of note for this clonotype: This sequence may be a read error, since a much larger clone differs from it by one base. The chain has TRBV7-8 and TRBJ1-5, with 9 bases fitting TRBD1. CDR1 is SGHVS and CDR2 is FQNEAQ in the germline V gene. This CDR3 region has 17 residues. The CDR3 region has the DNA TGTGCCAGCGGCTTAGCCGGGACAGGGTCGTGGGGGCAGCCCCAGCATTTT. This translates into CASGLAGTGSWGQPQHF.

This clonotype was counted ten times or more. The chain combines TRBV20-1 with TRBJ1-3, with TRBD1 matching over 7 bases. CDR3 size: 17 residues. The junction had 15 bases not matched to a gene; V was cut back by 2 bases and J by 5 bases. Germline CDR1 reads DFQATT; CDR2 reads SNEGSKA (reference sequence). The CDR3 nucleotides are TGCAGTGCTAGACCTCTGGACCGAGGGGGCCCTAGAAACACCATATATTTT. Translating gives CSARPLDRGGPRNTIYF.

Remarks on this clonotype: A much larger clone is a single base away; this may be a read error. This rearrangement joins TRBV7-3 to TRBJ1-3; 7 nucleotides agree with TRBD1. V was clipped by 5 bases and J by 2 bases; unmatched bases: 6. Germline lookup yields CDR1 SGHTA and CDR2 FQGTGA. This CDR3 is 15 amino acids long. CDR3 sequence reads: CASSANDRAGNTIYF. The CDR3 DNA reads TGTGCCAGCAGCGCAAACGACAGGGCTGGAAACACCATATATTTT.

This clonotype was seen repeatedly, ten times or more. The chain is built from TRBV6-6 and TRBJ2-7; D is ambiguous. The CDR3 spans 14 residues. V was clipped by 11 bases and J by 0 bases, with 17 bases between them. Germline V CDR1 and CDR2: MNHNY, SVGAGI (reference sequence). CDR3 sequence (DNA): TGTGCCGGACGTCCGCACCCAAGCTCCTACGAGCAGTACTTC. Translation: CAGRPHPSSYEQYF.

This clonotype was recorded a few times. This sequence joins TRBV4-1 and TRBJ2-7; 7 nucleotides line up with TRBD2. CDR3 length: 15 residues. Germline loops: CDR1 MGHRA, CDR2 YSYEKL. V was clipped by 3 bases and J by 1 base; unmatched bases: 6. The CDR3 loop reads CASSQGRAGSYEQYF. The DNA of the CDR3 is TGCGCCAGCAGCCAGGGGAGGGCGGGATCCTACGAGCAGTACTTC.

This clonotype showed up just a few times. This chain links TRBV10-2 with TRBJ1-1; weak D call: TRBD1 (5 bases). Deletions cut 6 bases from V and 5 bases from J, with 16 bases between. CDR1 WSHSY and CDR2 SAAADI come from the germline V gene. The CDR3 covers 14 residues. This chain's CDR3 is CASSQSGSGTEAFF. The CDR3 nucleotides read TGCGCCAGCAGCCAATCAGGGTCGGGGACTGAAGCTTTCTTT.

The rearrangement uses TRBV10-3 and TRBJ2-2, with D uncertain. CDR3 length: 13 residues. The V and J ends lost 5 bases and 1 base respectively, with 5 bases between them. Germline lookup yields CDR1 ENHRY and CDR2 SYGVKD. CDR3 residues: CAISSGNTGELFF. CDR3 sequence (DNA): TGTGCCATCAGTTCCGGGAACACCGGGGAGCTGTTTTTT.

This clonotype was counted at least ten times. The J gene is TRBJ1-5, the V gene TRBV5-8; 12 bases match TRBD1. With V trimmed by 4 bases and J by 7 bases, 6 bases remained unmatched. Germline loops: CDR1 SGHTS, CDR2 YDEGEE. This CDR3 is 15 amino acids long. The CDR3 reads CASSGGQGAGQPQHF. The CDR3 DNA reads TGTGCCAGCAGCGGGGGACAGGGGGCTGGACAGCCCCAGCATTTT. The whole variable domain, remainder taken from reference TRBV5-8 and TRBJ1-5, is EAGVTQSPTHLIKTRGQQATLRCSPISGHTSVYWYQQALGLGLQFLLWYDEGEERNRGNFPPRFSGRQFPNYSSELNVNALELEDSALYLCASSGGQGAGQPQHFGDGTRLSIL.

The chain links TRBV5-5 to TRBJ2-5; TRBD2 matches 7 bases. J was trimmed by 2 bases and V by 4 bases; bases with no gene match: 17. Germline lookup yields CDR1 SGHKS and CDR2 YYEKEE (reference sequence). CDR3 size: 18 residues. Here the CDR3 DNA reads TGTGCCAGCAGCCCCAACGACTCACCACTAGCGATTCAAGAGACCCAGTACTTC. Its protein product is CASSPNDSPLAIQETQYF. The full variable domain, its missing parts supplied by reference TRBV5-5 and TRBJ2-5, is DAGVTQSPTHLIKTRGQQVTLRCSPISGHKSVSWYQQVLGQGPQFIFQYYEKEERGRGNFPDRFSARQFPNYSSELNVNALLLGDSALYLCASSPNDSPLAIQETQYFGPGTRLLVL.

This clonotype was recorded at least ten times. The chain is built from TRBV7-9 and TRBJ1-1; D remains unclear. The CDR3 is 14 amino acids. Trimming shortened V by 5 bases and J by 6 bases, and 16 bases separated the two germline ends. Germline V CDR1 and CDR2: SEHNR, FQNEAQ (reference sequence). The chain's CDR3 is CASSTITRDSEAFF. DNA for the CDR3: TGTGCCAGCAGCACCATAACCAGAGACTCTGAAGCTTTCTTT. Using reference TRBV7-9 and TRBJ1-1 for the parts outside the CDR3, the full variable domain is DTGVSQNPRHKITKRGQNVTFRCDPISEHNRLYWYRQTLGQGPEFLTYFQNEAQLEKSRLLSDRFSAERPKGSFSTLEIQRTEQGDSAMYLCASSTITRDSEAFFGQGTRLTVV.

This clonotype occurred many times. The chain uses TRBV24-1 and TRBJ1-5; TRBD1 might be the D (5 bases). Trimming removed 4 bases from V and 5 bases from J, with 11 bases in between. The CDR3 covers 14 residues. Germline V lookup: CDR1 KGHDR, CDR2 SFDVKD. The CDR3 DNA follows: TGTGCCACCAGTGACCAGGGAAGGGATCAGCCCCAGCATTTT. Translated: CATSDQGRDQPQHF.

A few counts support this clonotype. This rearrangement joins TRBV12-3 or TRBV12-4 to TRBJ1-1; no firm D call. Trimming stripped 9 bases from V and 1 base from J, with 9 bases between. The CDR3 loop spans 12 amino acids. As DNA, the CDR3 is TGTGCCAGTGTTACGGCGAACACTGAAGCTTTCTTT. It translates to CASVTANTEAFF.

This chain connects TRBV27 to TRBJ2-5, with TRBD1 matching over 9 bases. This CDR3 spans 15 amino acids. In germline, CDR1 is MNHEY, CDR2 SMNVEV (reference sequence). J gave up 5 bases and V 0 bases, and 4 bases lay outside the gene matches. Here the CDR3 reads CASSLSGQGTETQYF. The CDR3 region has the DNA TGTGCCAGCAGTTTATCGGGACAGGGAACGGAGACCCAGTACTTC.

The rearrangement uses TRBV11-1 and TRBJ2-6; TRBD1 might be the D (6 bases). The CDR3 contains 19 residues. CDR1 is SGHAT, CDR2 FQDESV, per germline (reference sequence). V gave up 2 bases and J gave up 0 bases, with 17 bases separating them. The CDR3, as DNA: TGTGCCAGCAGCTTATTCGGCAGGGGTGGGAACTCTGGGGCCAACGTCCTGACTTTC. Amino acids: CASSLFGRGGNSGANVLTF.